What follows are 21 T cell receptor beta chains derived from one specimen sequenced in a study of beta chain features in type 1 diabetes. Expressed TCRB transcripts were sequenced, since all the RNA that had been isolated was reverse transcribed. Only in-frame clones appear in the TCRdb table, and some are missing; sequencing was by immunoSEQ multiplex PCR. This sample has about 160,000 clones, with about 9.1% found just once. Sequenced: central memory CD4+ T cells from blood. These receptors were taken from a woman under 30 in good health.

The chain links TRBV4-3 to TRBJ2-7; no definite D call. This CDR3 region has 13 residues. Looked up from germline, CDR1 is LGHNA and CDR2 is YSLEER. V was pared by 0 bases and J by 4 bases, with 7 bases between. The CDR3 DNA sequence: TGCGCCAGCAGCCAAGATCTGAGTTACGAGCAGTACTTC. Translating gives CASSQDLSYEQYF.

This clone occurred a few times. The chain has TRBV30 and TRBJ2-7; TRBD2 might be the D (7 bases). This CDR3 comprises 14 residues. V was cut by 0 bases and J by 6 bases, with 15 bases left in between. Germline CDR1 and CDR2: GTSNPN and SVGIG (reference sequence). CDR3 in DNA: TGTGCCTGGAGTGTAGGGGGAGGGCCTCGCGAGCAGTACTTC. This translates into CAWSVGGGPREQYF. Using reference TRBV30 and TRBJ2-7 for the parts outside the CDR3, the full variable domain is SQTIHQWPATLVQPVGSPLSLECTVEGTSNPNLYWYRQAAGRGLQLLFYSVGIGQISSEVPQNLSASRPQDRQFILSSKKLLLSDSGFYLCAWSVGGGPREQYFGPGTRLTVT.

This clone was counted a few times. The chain couples TRBV30 to TRBJ2-7; D possibly corresponds to TRBD1 (6 bases). CDR3 size: 14 residues. The V gene lost 3 bases and the J gene lost 3 bases, with 15 bases spanning the gap. CDR1 is GTSNPN, CDR2 SVGIG, per germline (reference sequence). The CDR3 region has the DNA TGTGCCTGGAGCAGACAGGTTGGAGGCTACGAGCAGTACTTC. This encodes CAWSRQVGGYEQYF.

The gene calls are TRBV30 and TRBJ1-1, with 12 nucleotides matching TRBD1. The V and J ends lost 8 bases and 5 bases, in that order; junction bases with no gene match: 12. Germline V CDR1 and CDR2: GTSNPN, SVGIG (reference sequence). CDR3 length equals 15 residues. Here the CDR3 reads CARGTGGAFRTEAFF. CDR3 sequence (DNA): TGTGCCCGAGGGACAGGGGGCGCTTTCCGGACTGAAGCTTTCTTT.

The chain uses TRBV18 and TRBJ2-3, with D possibly being TRBD1 (5 bases). The CDR3 loop spans 13 amino acids. CDR1 and CDR2 (germline): KGHSH, LQKENI. V dropped 4 bases and J dropped 6 bases, with 11 bases sitting between them. CDR3 protein: CASSLQDRDTQYF. For the CDR3, the DNA is TGTGCCAGCTCACTACAGGACCGGGATACGCAGTATTTT.

This clone was found a few times. This chain links TRBV5-1 with TRBJ2-5; 8 bases line up with TRBD1. Per germline, CDR1 SGHRS and CDR2 YFSETQ. This CDR3 contains 13 residues. V trimming: 4 bases; J trimming: 5 bases; junction bases outside the gene matches: 4. This CDR3 is CASSPGGLETQYF. The CDR3 DNA reads TGCGCCAGCAGCCCAGGGGGCCTGGAGACCCAGTACTTC.

The V and J genes are TRBV6-6 and TRBJ1-4, with D maybe TRBD1 (5 bases). The CDR3 spans 15 residues. CDR1 is MNHNY, CDR2 SVGAGI, per germline (reference sequence). V shed 4 bases and J shed 4 bases, with 13 bases lying between them. In DNA, the CDR3 is TGTGCCAGCAGTTCGGGAGGGGCCAGTAATGAAAAACTGTTTTTT. Translated: CASSSGGASNEKLFF.

This clone turned up a few times. V is TRBV18 and J is TRBJ1-5, with D perhaps matching TRBD1 (5 bases). This CDR3 contains 15 residues. Germline assignment: CDR1 KGHSH and CDR2 LQKENI. V lost 0 bases and J lost 6, with 12 bases in between. CDR3 protein: CASSPPGGESQPQHF. CDR3 nucleotide sequence: TGTGCCAGCTCACCACCGGGGGGAGAATCTCAGCCCCAGCATTTT.

This chain joins TRBV9 and TRBJ2-1; D is ambiguous. CDR1 is SGDLS and CDR2 is YYNGEE in the germline V gene. The germline V and J ends were trimmed by 0 bases and 6 bases, with 10 bases remaining between them. The CDR3 is made up of 14 amino acids. CDR3 sequence: CASSVGSLINEQFF. The CDR3 region has the DNA TGTGCCAGCAGCGTAGGTAGTTTGATCAATGAGCAGTTCTTC. Based on the CDR3 plus reference TRBV9 and TRBJ2-1, the full variable domain is DSGVTQTPKHLITATGQRVTLRCSPRSGDLSVYWYQQSLDQGLQFLIQYYNGEERAKGNILERFSAQQFPDLHSELNLSSLELGDSALYFCASSVGSLINEQFFGPGTRLTVL.

The rearrangement uses TRBV4-1 and TRBJ2-1; 9 nucleotides line up with TRBD2. V was clipped by 0 bases and J by 7 bases; unmatched bases: 7. From germline, CDR1 is MGHRA and CDR2 YSYEKL. This CDR3 has 16 amino acids. The CDR3 DNA follows: TGCGCCAGCAGCCAAGAGGCGGGAGGGGTCTGGAATGAGCAGTTCTTC. Its translation is CASSQEAGGVWNEQFF.

This chain uses TRBV9 with TRBJ1-3; D not certain. CDR3 length: 15 residues. Deletions cut 5 bases from V and 0 bases from J, with 12 bases between. CDR1 and CDR2 (germline): SGDLS, YYNGEE. The CDR3: CASSRSGSSGNTIYF. For the CDR3, the DNA is TGTGCCAGCAGTAGGTCGGGAAGCTCTGGAAACACCATATATTTT.

The rearrangement links TRBV5-1 to TRBJ1-3, with TRBD1 matching over 7 bases. The CDR3 sequence is 17 residues long. V dropped 0 bases and J dropped 4; count of bases not matched to a gene: 10. CDR1 is SGHRS and CDR2 is YFSETQ in the germline V gene. The CDR3 protein is CASSLDQGGEAGNTIYF. In nucleotides, the CDR3 is TGCGCCAGCAGCTTGGATCAAGGGGGCGAAGCCGGAAACACCATATATTTT.

This clone was seen a few times. The chain employs TRBV30 and TRBJ2-3; TRBD2 matches 12 bases. Germline CDR1 is GTSNPN and CDR2 is SVGIG (reference sequence). Unmatched junction bases numbered 9, after V lost 3 bases and J lost 5 bases. This CDR3 spans 16 amino acids. The CDR3 sequence: CAWSKYTSGGRDTQYF. The CDR3 nucleotides are TGTGCCTGGAGCAAATATACTAGCGGGGGGAGAGATACGCAGTATTTT.

V gene TRBV9 combines with J gene TRBJ1-1; TRBD1 aligns across 7 bases. Germline V gene data show CDR1 as SGDLS and CDR2 as YYNGEE. V shed 3 bases, J shed 3 bases, and the junction held 8 bases outside the gene matches. This CDR3 has 15 residues. The CDR3 DNA is TGTGCCAGCAGCGGATCCGGGACAGTTCACACTGAAGCTTTCTTT. As protein: CASSGSGTVHTEAFF.

Ten or more counts support this clone. The chain has TRBV4-1 and TRBJ2-2; 7 nucleotides agree with TRBD2. Trimming cost V 0 bases and J 5 bases; bases outside gene matches: 6. The CDR3 is 16 residues long. CDR1 is MGHRA and CDR2 is YSYEKL in the germline V gene. CDR3 sequence (DNA): TGCGCCAGCAGCCAAGATACAGCGGGGAGTACCGGGGAGCTGTTTTTT. This encodes CASSQDTAGSTGELFF.

This clone was recorded a few times. This rearrangement joins TRBV25-1 to TRBJ2-7; D call uncertain. The CDR3 covers 13 residues. V gave up 3 bases and J gave up 0 bases, with 6 bases separating them. The germline V gene has CDR1 MGHDK and CDR2 SYGVNS. The CDR3: CASSETHSYEQYF. Here the CDR3 DNA reads TGTGCCAGCAGTGAGACTCACTCCTACGAGCAGTACTTC.

This clone has only a few counts. The rearrangement uses TRBV7-9 and TRBJ1-2, with D maybe TRBD1 (5 bases). This CDR3 is built from 13 residues. V gave up 5 bases and J gave up 8 bases, with 15 bases separating them. Germline CDR1 is SEHNR and CDR2 is FQNEAQ (reference sequence). The CDR3 loop reads CASSRTPPAGYTF. CDR3 in DNA: TGTGCCAGCAGCCGGACACCGCCTGCGGGCTACACCTTC.

The chain is built from TRBV7-2 and TRBJ2-2, with TRBD1 matching over 7 bases. The CDR3 is 15 amino acids. Germline CDR1 SGHTA, CDR2 FQGNSA. V gave up 5 bases and J gave up 5 bases; unmatched junction bases: 8. The CDR3 loop is CASSPGTVYTGELFF. Here the CDR3 DNA reads TGTGCCAGCAGCCCCGGGACAGTATATACCGGGGAGCTGTTTTTT. The whole variable domain, filled in from reference TRBV7-2 and TRBJ2-2, reads GAGVSQSPSNKVTEKGKDVELRCDPISGHTALYWYRQSLGQGLEFLIYFQGNSAPDKSGLPSDRFSAERTGGSVSTLTIQRTQQEDSAVYLCASSPGTVYTGELFFGEGSRLTVL.

At least ten counts were recorded for this clone. CDR3 residues: CASSFNRGGNEQYF. The CDR3 DNA reads as TGTGCCAGCAGCTTCAACAGGGGAGGAAACGAGCAGTACTTC. The chain joins TRBV7-3 to TRBJ2-7, with D tentatively TRBD1 (7 bases). Germline assignment: CDR1 SGHTA and CDR2 FQGTGA. This CDR3 spans 14 amino acids. V shed 3 bases and J shed 5 bases, with 14 bases lying between them.

This clone was counted between two and nine times. The chain uses TRBV9 and TRBJ2-1; 7 bases align to TRBD1. CDR1 is SGDLS, CDR2 YYNGEE, per germline. Trimming cost V 3 bases and J 4 bases; bases outside gene matches: 4. The CDR3 sequence is 14 residues long. CDR3: CASSDRGPYNEQFF. The CDR3 DNA follows: TGTGCCAGCAGCGACAGGGGTCCTTACAATGAGCAGTTCTTC.

The chain links TRBV2 to TRBJ2-5, with D tentatively TRBD1 (6 bases). The germline V gene has CDR1 SNHLY and CDR2 FYNNEI. The V end lost 4 bases, the J end lost 1 base, and 7 bases lay between the germline ends. The CDR3 is 13 residues long. CDR3 sequence (DNA): TGTGCCAGCAGTGCACAGGGCCAAGAGACCCAGTACTTC. It encodes CASSAQGQETQYF. The full variable domain, rest sourced from reference TRBV2 and TRBJ2-5, is EPEVTQTPSHQVTQMGQEVILRCVPISNHLYFYWYRQILGQKVEFLVSFYNNEISEKSEIFDDQFSVERPDGSNFTLKIRSTKLEDSAMYFCASSAQGQETQYFGPGTRLLVL.